The TCR beta chain under discussion was sequenced for a study of T-cell memory formation after mild COVID-19. Study findings and constraints: Those CD4+ clones that contracted were mainly in CM and EM (CD8+ ones in EMRA). A second wave expanding day 15 to 37 was CD4+-biased; contracting clones were balanced. Some clones that responded were present in memory (sampled pre-infection), which suggests cross-reactive memory joined.

On this clonotype: Its antigen is not identified.

TCRdb re-called the 5' RACE reads through MiXCR, storing one row per CDR3 protein. The repertoire holds fewer than 350,000 distinct CDR3 sequences, with approximately 7.6% as singletons. The receptor was isolated from a man between 18 and 35 years old who had mild COVID-19 (a few samples of this study predate the infection). Cell type and time point are not known. The sequencing sample was made of PBMCs or a T cell subset sorted from them (not recorded which).

This CDR3 is CASSYRDSGEQYV. Here the CDR3 DNA reads TGTGCCAGCAGTTATCGGGACAGTGGCGAGCAGTACGTC. The V and J genes are TRBV6-2 or TRBV6-3 and TRBJ2-7; 7 bases agree with TRBD1. V lost 3 bases to trimming and J lost 6 bases; unmatched junction nucleotides: 5. CDR1 is MNHEY and CDR2 is SVGEGT in the germline V gene. The CDR3 length is 13 residues.